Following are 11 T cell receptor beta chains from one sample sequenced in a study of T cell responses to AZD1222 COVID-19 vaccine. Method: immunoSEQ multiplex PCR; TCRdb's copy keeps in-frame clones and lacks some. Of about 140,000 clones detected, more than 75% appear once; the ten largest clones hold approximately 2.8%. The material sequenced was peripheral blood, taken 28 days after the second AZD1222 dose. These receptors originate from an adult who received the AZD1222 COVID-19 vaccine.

CDR3 sequence reads: CASSLGTGTGVGETQYF. In DNA, the CDR3 is TGCGCCAGCAGCTTGGGAACCGGGACAGGGGTCGGAGAGACCCAGTACTTC. V and J are TRBV5-1 and TRBJ2-5; 10 nucleotides agree with TRBD1. V gave up 0 bases and J gave up 4 bases; unmatched junction bases: 9. The germline gives CDR1 SGHRS, CDR2 YFSETQ. CDR3 length: 17 residues.

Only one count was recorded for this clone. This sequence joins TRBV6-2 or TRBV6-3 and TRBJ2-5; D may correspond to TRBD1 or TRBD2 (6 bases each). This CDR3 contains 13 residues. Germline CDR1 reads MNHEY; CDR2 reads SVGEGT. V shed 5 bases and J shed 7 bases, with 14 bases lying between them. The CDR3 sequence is CASSRGGLGTQYF. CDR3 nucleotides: TGTGCCAGCAGTCGAGGGGGGTTGGGGACCCAGTACTTC.

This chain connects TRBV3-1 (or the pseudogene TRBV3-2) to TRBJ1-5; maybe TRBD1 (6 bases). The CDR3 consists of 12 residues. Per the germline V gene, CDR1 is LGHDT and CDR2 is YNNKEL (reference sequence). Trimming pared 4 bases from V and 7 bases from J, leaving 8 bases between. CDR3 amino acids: CASSLGGQPQHF. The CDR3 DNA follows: TGTGCCAGCAGCCTTGGGGGCCAGCCCCAGCATTTT.

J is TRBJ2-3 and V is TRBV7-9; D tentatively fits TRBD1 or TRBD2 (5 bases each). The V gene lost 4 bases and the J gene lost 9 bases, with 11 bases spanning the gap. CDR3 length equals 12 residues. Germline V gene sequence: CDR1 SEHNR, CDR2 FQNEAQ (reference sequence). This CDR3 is CASSSGSITQYF. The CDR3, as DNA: TGTGCCAGCAGCTCAGGGAGCATAACGCAGTATTTT. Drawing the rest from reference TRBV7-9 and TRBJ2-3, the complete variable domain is DTGVSQNPRHKITKRGQNVTFRCDPISEHNRLYWYRQTLGQGPEFLTYFQNEAQLEKSRLLSDRFSAERPKGSFSTLEIQRTEQGDSAMYLCASSSGSITQYFGPGTRLTVL.

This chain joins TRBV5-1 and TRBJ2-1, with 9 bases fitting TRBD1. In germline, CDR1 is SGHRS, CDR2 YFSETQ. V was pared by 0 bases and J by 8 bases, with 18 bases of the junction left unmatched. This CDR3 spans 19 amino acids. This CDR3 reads CASSLEISGGQGSGDEQFF. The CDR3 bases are TGCGCCAGCAGCTTGGAGATTAGTGGCGGACAGGGGTCGGGAGATGAGCAGTTCTTC.

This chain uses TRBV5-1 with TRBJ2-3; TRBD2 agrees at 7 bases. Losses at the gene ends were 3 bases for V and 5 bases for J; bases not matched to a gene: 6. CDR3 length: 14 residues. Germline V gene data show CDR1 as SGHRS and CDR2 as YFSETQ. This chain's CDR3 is CASSYSGGGDTQYF. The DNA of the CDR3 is TGCGCCAGCAGCTATTCGGGAGGAGGAGATACGCAGTATTTT.

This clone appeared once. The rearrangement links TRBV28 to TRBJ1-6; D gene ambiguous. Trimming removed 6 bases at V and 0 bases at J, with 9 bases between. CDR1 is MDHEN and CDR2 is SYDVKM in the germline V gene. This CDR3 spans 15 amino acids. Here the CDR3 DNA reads TGTGCCAGCAGCCTCTACCCCTCCTATAATTCACCCCTCCACTTT. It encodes CASSLYPSYNSPLHF. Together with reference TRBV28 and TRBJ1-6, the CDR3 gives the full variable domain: DVKVTQSSRYLVKRTGEKVFLECVQDMDHENMFWYRQDPGLGLRLIYFSYDVKMKEKGDIPEGYSVSREKKERFSLILESASTNQTSMYLCASSLYPSYNSPLHFGNGTRLTVT.

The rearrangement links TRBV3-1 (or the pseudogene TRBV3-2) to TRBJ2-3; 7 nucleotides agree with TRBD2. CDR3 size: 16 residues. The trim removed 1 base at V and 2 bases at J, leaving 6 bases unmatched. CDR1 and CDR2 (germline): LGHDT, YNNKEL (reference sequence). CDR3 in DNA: TGTGCCAGCAGCCAAGGGGCTAGCGGCTACACAGATACGCAGTATTTT. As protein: CASSQGASGYTDTQYF.

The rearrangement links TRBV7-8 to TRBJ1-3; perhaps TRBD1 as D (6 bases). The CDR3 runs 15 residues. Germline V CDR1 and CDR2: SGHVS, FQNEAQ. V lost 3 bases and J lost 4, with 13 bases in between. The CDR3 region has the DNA TGTGCCAGCAGCTTCCAGGGGTCGGGAGGAAACACCATATATTTT. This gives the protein CASSFQGSGGNTIYF.

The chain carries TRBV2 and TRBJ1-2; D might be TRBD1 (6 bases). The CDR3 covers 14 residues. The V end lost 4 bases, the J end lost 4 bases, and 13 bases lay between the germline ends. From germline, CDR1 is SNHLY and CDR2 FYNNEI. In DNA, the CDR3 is TGTGCCAGCAGTGCACAGGGATCGCGCTATGGCTACACCTTC. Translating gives CASSAQGSRYGYTF.

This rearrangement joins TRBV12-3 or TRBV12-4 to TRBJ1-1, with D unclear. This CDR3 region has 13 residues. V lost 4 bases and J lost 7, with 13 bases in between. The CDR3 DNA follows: TGTGCCAGCAGTTCCGGGAGTCCCGGTGAAGCTTTCTTT. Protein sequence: CASSSGSPGEAFF.